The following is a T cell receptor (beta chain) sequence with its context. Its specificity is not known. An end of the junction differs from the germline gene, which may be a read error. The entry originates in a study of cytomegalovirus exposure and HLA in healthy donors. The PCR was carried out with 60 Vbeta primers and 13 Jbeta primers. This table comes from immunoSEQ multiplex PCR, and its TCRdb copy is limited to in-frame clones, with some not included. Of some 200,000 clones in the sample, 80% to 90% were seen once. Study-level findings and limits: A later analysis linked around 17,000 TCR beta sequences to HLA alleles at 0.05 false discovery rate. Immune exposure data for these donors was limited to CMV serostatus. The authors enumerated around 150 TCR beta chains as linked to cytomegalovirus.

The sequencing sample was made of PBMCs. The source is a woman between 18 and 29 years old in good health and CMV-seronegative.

The CDR3 here is CSSSPSDEQYF. CDR3 coding DNA: TGTTCCAGCAGCCCTAGTGACGAGCAGTACTTC. The V call is TRBV7-9, the J call TRBJ2-7; D gene ambiguous. Germline V CDR1 and CDR2: SEHNR, FQNEAQ (reference sequence). This CDR3 is 11 amino acids long.